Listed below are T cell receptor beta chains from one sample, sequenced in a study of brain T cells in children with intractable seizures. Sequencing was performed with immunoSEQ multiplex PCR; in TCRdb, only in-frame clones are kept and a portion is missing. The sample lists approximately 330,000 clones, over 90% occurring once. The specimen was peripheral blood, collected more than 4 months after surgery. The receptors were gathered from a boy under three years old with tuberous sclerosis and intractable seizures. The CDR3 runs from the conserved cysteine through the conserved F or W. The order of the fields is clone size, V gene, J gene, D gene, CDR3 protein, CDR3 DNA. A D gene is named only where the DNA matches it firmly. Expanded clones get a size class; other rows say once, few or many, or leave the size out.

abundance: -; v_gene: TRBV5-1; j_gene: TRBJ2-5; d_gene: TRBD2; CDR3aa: CASSPASGGYQETQYF; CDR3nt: TGCGCCAGCAGCCCCGCTAGCGGGGGGTACCAAGAGACCCAGTACTTC
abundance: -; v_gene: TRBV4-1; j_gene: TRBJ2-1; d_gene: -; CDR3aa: CASSQEGRTYNEQFF; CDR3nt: TGCGCCAGCAGCCAAGAAGGTAGGACCTACAATGAGCAGTTCTTC
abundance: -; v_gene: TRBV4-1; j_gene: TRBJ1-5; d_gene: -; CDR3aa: CASSLPGTKPQHF; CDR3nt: TGCGCCAGCAGCCTCCCAGGGACAAAGCCCCAGCATTTT
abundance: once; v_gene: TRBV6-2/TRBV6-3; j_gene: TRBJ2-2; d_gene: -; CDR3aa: CASSYSPYTGELFF; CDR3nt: TGTGCCAGCAGTTATTCCCCCTACACCGGGGAGCTGTTTTTT
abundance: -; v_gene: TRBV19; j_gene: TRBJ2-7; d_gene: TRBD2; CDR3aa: CASSTSSSGHTYEQYF; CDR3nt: TGTGCCAGTAGTACCTCATCTAGCGGGCATACCTACGAGCAGTACTTC
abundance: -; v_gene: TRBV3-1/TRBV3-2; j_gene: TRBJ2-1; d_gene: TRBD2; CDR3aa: CASSQASGGLYNEQFF; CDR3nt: TGTGCCAGCAGCCAAGCGAGCGGGGGCCTCTACAATGAGCAGTTCTTC
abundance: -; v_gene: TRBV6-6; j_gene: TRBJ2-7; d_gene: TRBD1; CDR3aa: CAIRQGDSYEQYF; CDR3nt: TGTGCCATCAGACAGGGTGACTCCTACGAGCAGTACTTC
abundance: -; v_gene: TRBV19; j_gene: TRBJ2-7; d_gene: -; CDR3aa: CASSMTLESDASFTYEQYF; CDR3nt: TGTGCCAGTAGTATGACCCTAGAGAGCGACGCCTCCTTCACCTACGAGCAGTACTTC
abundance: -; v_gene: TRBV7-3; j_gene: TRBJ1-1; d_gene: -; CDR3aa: CASSFSGEEAFF; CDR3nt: TGTGCCAGCAGCTTCTCGGGGGAAGAAGCTTTCTTT
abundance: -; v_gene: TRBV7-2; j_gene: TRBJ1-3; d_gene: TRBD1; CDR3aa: CASSLQGAGNTIYF; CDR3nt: TGTGCCAGCAGCTTACAGGGGGCTGGAAACACCATATATTTT
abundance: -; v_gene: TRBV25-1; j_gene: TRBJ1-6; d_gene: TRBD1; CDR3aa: CASSEHPGTGNSPLHF; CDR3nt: TGTGCCAGCAGTGAGCACCCCGGGACAGGGAATTCACCCCTCCACTTT
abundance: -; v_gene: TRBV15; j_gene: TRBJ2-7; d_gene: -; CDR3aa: CATGTRGSYEQYF; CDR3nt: TGTGCCACCGGAACCAGGGGATCCTACGAGCAGTACTTC
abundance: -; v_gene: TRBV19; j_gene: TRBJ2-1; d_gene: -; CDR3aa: CASSWGNLDNEQFF; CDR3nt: TGTGCCAGTAGTTGGGGGAATCTGGACAATGAGCAGTTCTTC
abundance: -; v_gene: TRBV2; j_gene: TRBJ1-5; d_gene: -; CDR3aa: CASSVGRVNQPQHF; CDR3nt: TGTGCCAGCAGTGTCGGACGGGTCAATCAGCCCCAGCATTTT
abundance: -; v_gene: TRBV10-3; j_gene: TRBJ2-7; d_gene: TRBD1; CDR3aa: CAISPDREISEQYF; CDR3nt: TGTGCCATCAGCCCGGACAGGGAGATCTCCGAGCAGTACTTC
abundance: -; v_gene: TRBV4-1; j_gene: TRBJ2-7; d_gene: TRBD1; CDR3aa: CASSQAGQGYEQYF; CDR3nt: TGCGCCAGCAGCCAAGCGGGACAGGGCTACGAGCAGTACTTC
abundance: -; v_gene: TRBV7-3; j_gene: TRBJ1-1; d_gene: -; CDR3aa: CASSAIPRFGGQHHTEAFF; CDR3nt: TGTGCCAGCAGCGCGATACCCCGGTTTGGCGGACAGCATCACACTGAAGCTTTCTTT
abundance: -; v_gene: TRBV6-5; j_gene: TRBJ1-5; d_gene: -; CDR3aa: CASSWGGGSNQPQHF; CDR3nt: TGTGCCAGCAGTTGGGGGGGCGGAAGCAATCAGCCCCAGCATTTT
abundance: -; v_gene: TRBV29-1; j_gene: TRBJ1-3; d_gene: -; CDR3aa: CSVVGDLVYF; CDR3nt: TGCAGCGTTGTCGGGGACCTGGTATATTTT
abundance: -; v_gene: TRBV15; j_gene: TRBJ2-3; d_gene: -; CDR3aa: CATSRDTLVTDTQYF; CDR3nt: TGTGCCACCAGCAGAGATACTTTAGTCACAGATACGCAGTATTTT
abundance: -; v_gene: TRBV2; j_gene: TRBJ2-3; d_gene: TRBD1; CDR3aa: CASSELGQALGTDTQYF; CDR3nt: TGTGCCAGCAGTGAATTGGGACAGGCTCTGGGCACAGATACGCAGTATTTT
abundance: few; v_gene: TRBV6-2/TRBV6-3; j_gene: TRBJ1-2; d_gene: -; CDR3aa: CASSSRGTVRGYTF; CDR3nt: TGTGCCAGCAGTTCCCGCGGGACGGTGAGGGGCTACACCTTC
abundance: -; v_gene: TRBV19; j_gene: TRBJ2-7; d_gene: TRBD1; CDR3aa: CASSISLWDRENEQYF; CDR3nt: TGTGCCAGTAGTATTAGTCTATGGGACAGGGAGAACGAGCAGTACTTC
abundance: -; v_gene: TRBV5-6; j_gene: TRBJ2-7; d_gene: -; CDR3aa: CASSLEQGEQYF; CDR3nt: TGTGCCAGCAGCTTGGAACAGGGTGAGCAGTACTTC
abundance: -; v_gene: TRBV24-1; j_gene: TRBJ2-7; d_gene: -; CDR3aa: CATSDPGQPYEQYF; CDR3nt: TGTGCCACCAGTGACCCAGGACAGCCCTACGAGCAGTACTTC
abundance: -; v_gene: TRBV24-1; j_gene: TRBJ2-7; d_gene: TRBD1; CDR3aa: CATVRDRTYEQYF; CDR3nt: TGTGCCACCGTTAGGGACAGGACCTACGAGCAGTACTTC
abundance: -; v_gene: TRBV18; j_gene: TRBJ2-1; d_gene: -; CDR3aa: CASSPFDNAYNEQFF; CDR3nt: TGTGCCAGCTCACCATTCGACAACGCCTACAATGAGCAGTTCTTC
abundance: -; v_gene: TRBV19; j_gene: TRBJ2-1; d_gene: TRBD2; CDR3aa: CASSNGLAGVSEQFF; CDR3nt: TGTGCCAGTAGTAACGGACTAGCGGGAGTGTCTGAGCAGTTCTTC
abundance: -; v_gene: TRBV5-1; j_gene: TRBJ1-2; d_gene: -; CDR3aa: CASSPERVFYGYTF; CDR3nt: TGCGCCAGCAGCCCGGAAAGGGTTTTCTATGGCTACACCTTC
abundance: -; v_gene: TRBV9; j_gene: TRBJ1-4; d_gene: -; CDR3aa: CASSVGDGPATNEKLFF; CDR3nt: TGTGCCAGCAGCGTAGGGGACGGGCCCGCAACTAATGAAAAACTGTTTTTT
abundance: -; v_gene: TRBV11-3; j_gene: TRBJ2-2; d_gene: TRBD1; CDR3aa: CASSYDRGHTGELFF; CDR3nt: TGTGCCAGCAGCTACGACAGGGGGCACACCGGGGAGCTGTTTTTT
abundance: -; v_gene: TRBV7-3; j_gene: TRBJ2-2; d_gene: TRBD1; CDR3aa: CASSREAFGTGVPGELFF; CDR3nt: TGTGCCAGCAGCCGAGAGGCTTTTGGGACAGGGGTCCCCGGGGAGCTGTTTTTT
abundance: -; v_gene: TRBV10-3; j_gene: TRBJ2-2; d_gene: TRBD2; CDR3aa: CAISALAGRNTGELFF; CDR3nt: TGTGCCATCAGCGCACTAGCGGGAAGGAACACCGGGGAGCTGTTTTTT